These 15 T cell receptor beta chains share one sample of origin, sequenced in a study of T cell responses to AZD1222 COVID-19 vaccine. Generated by immunoSEQ multiplex PCR, the TCRdb table keeps only in-frame clones and is missing some. The data contain about 160,000 clones, 92% of them seen just once; the ten biggest clones take up about 4.6%. The material sequenced was peripheral blood, taken on day 0 of MenACWY control vaccination. The receptors here all came from an adult in good health.

The chain joins TRBV10-3 to TRBJ2-1, with TRBD1 matching over 8 bases. There are 15 residues in the CDR3. Germline V gives CDR1 ENHRY, CDR2 SYGVKD. J lost 5 bases, V lost 8 bases, and 11 bases had no gene match. The CDR3 DNA sequence: TGTGCCATCCGTCGGGTGGGACAGGATCACAATGAGCAGTTCTTC. It yields the protein CAIRRVGQDHNEQFF.

The rearrangement joins TRBV28 to TRBJ1-5; 10 nucleotides agree with TRBD1. Germline-derived CDR1 and CDR2 are MDHEN and SYDVKM. The V gene end was trimmed by 8 bases and the J gene end by 6 bases; junction bases not matched to a gene: 7. The CDR3 is 14 amino acids. The CDR3 loop is CASRGDRGGQPQHF. Here the CDR3 DNA reads TGTGCCAGCCGGGGGGACAGGGGCGGTCAGCCCCAGCATTTT.

This clone has just a few counts. The chain carries TRBV19 and TRBJ2-4, with D maybe TRBD1 (6 bases). The V end was cut by 1 base, the J end by 4 bases, with 8 bases between. The germline gives CDR1 LNHDA, CDR2 SQIVND (reference sequence). The CDR3 loop spans 14 amino acids. CDR3 sequence (DNA): TGTGCCAGTAGTATAGGGACAGCTAAAAACATTCAGTACTTC. Translated: CASSIGTAKNIQYF.

The genes are TRBV11-1 and TRBJ2-3, with 15 bases aligning to TRBD2. This CDR3 spans 16 amino acids. J lost 4 bases, V lost 5 bases, and 4 bases had no gene match. CDR1 is SGHAT, CDR2 FQDESV, per germline (reference sequence). The CDR3 DNA reads as TGTGCCAGCAGCAGGACTAGCGGGAGGGAAGCAGATACGCAGTATTTT. It yields the protein CASSRTSGREADTQYF. Filled out from reference TRBV11-1 and TRBJ2-3, the complete variable domain reads EAEVAQSPRYKITEKSQAVAFWCDPISGHATLYWYRQILGQGPELLVQFQDESVVDDSQLPKDRFSAERLKGVDSTLKIQPAELGDSAMYLCASSRTSGREADTQYFGPGTRLTVL.

The genes are TRBV9 and TRBJ2-6; D is uncertain. The germline gives CDR1 SGDLS, CDR2 YYNGEE. The CDR3 loop spans 16 amino acids. V was clipped by 4 bases and J by 0 bases, with 11 bases between them. CDR3 region: CASSPRGVSGANVLTF. CDR3 sequence (DNA): TGTGCCAGCAGCCCAAGAGGAGTCTCTGGGGCCAACGTCCTGACTTTC.

A single count supports this clone. The V call is TRBV27, the J call TRBJ1-2; 9 nucleotides match TRBD1. The V gene's germline CDR1 is MNHEY and CDR2 SMNVEV (reference sequence). J was trimmed by 3 bases and V by 5 bases; bases with no gene match: 10. CDR3 length equals 16 residues. CDR3 protein: CASSPMDRGWDYGYTF. In nucleotides, the CDR3 is TGTGCCAGCAGTCCCATGGACAGGGGATGGGACTATGGCTACACCTTC.

The rearrangement joins TRBV9 to TRBJ1-2, with TRBD1 identical over 7 bases. Per the germline V gene, CDR1 is SGDLS and CDR2 is YYNGEE. The length of the CDR3 is 14 residues. V dropped 3 bases and J dropped 1; count of bases not matched to a gene: 3. The CDR3 DNA reads TGTGCCAGCAGCGAGGGGGACAGTAACTATGGCTACACCTTC. Translation: CASSEGDSNYGYTF.

Of note for this clone: Germline is not matched at one junction end, which may reflect a read error. The V call is TRBV7-7, the J call TRBJ2-5, with D possibly being TRBD1 (6 bases). This CDR3 contains 15 residues. The V gene's germline CDR1 is SSHAT and CDR2 FNYEAQ (reference sequence). The CDR3 spells CASSSSGTWGETQYF. Here the CDR3 DNA reads TGTGCTAGCAGCTCGTCCGGGACATGGGGAGAGACCCAGTACTTC.

J is TRBJ1-1 and V is TRBV20-1; no firm D call. V was cut by 6 bases and J by 11 bases, with 16 bases left in between. Germline loops: CDR1 DFQATT, CDR2 SNEGSKA (reference sequence). The CDR3 length is 11 residues. The CDR3 bases are TGCAGTGCCCCCCAAGGCTTGGGGGCTTTCTTT. Amino acid sequence: CSAPQGLGAFF.

V and J are TRBV5-1 and TRBJ2-5; a weak D match, TRBD2 (6 bases). This CDR3 has 15 amino acids. V was cut by 0 bases and J by 5 bases, with 14 bases left in between. CDR1 and CDR2 from the germline V gene are SGHRS and YFSETQ. CDR3 coding DNA: TGCGCCAGCAGCTTGGCCGGGGGATTGTTTGAGACCCAGTACTTC. This gives the protein CASSLAGGLFETQYF.

As to this clone: Relative to the germline gene, one junction end is altered; a read error may explain this. This rearrangement joins TRBV19 to TRBJ1-4; D might be TRBD1 (5 bases). The CDR3 consists of 14 residues. CDR1 is LNHDA and CDR2 is SQIVND in the germline V gene (reference sequence). The CDR3 sequence: CASSLHGGAEELFF. CDR3 in DNA: TGTGCCAGTAGCCTCCATGGGGGAGCTGAAGAACTGTTTTTT.

This chain uses TRBV18 with TRBJ2-2; 7 bases line up with TRBD1. The CDR3 contains 17 residues. CDR1 and CDR2 from the germline V gene are KGHSH and LQKENI. The junction had 7 bases not matched to a gene; V was cut back by 2 bases and J by 1 base. CDR3 sequence reads: CASSPSRTGVNTGELFF. The CDR3 DNA is TGTGCCAGCTCACCATCAAGGACAGGCGTGAACACCGGGGAGCTGTTTTTT. The variable domain in full, completed from reference TRBV18 and TRBJ2-2, reads NAGVMQNPRHLVRRRGQEARLRCSPMKGHSHVYWYRQLPEEGLKFMVYLQKENIIDESGMPKERFSAEFPKEGPSILRIQQVVRGDSAAYFCASSPSRTGVNTGELFFGEGSRLTVL.

V usage is TRBV2 and J usage is TRBJ1-6, with a possible D match to TRBD1 (5 bases). Germline V CDR1 and CDR2: SNHLY, FYNNEI. V lost 5 bases to trimming and J lost 7 bases, with 12 bases between them. The CDR3 extends over 14 amino acids. CDR3 in amino acids: CASSTDSVNSPLHF. The CDR3 DNA sequence: TGTGCCAGCAGTACTGACAGCGTGAATTCACCCCTCCACTTT. Full variable domain (outside the CDR3, taken from reference TRBV2 and TRBJ1-6): EPEVTQTPSHQVTQMGQEVILRCVPISNHLYFYWYRQILGQKVEFLVSFYNNEISEKSEIFDDQFSVERPDGSNFTLKIRSTKLEDSAMYFCASSTDSVNSPLHFGNGTRLTVT.

In this sample, this clone turned up once. The gene calls are TRBV7-9 and TRBJ2-7; D is perhaps TRBD1 (5 bases). The germline CDR1 and CDR2 sequences are SEHNR and FQNEAQ (reference sequence). The CDR3 is made up of 13 amino acids. Trimming took 5 bases from V and 3 from J, leaving 11 bases between them. CDR3 sequence (DNA): TGTGCCAGCAGCCAACAGGATCACTACGAGCAGTACTTC. Residues: CASSQQDHYEQYF.

This clone was seen a single time. V is TRBV5-4 and J is TRBJ2-4; D possibly matches TRBD1 or TRBD2 (5 bases each). The CDR3 spans 15 residues. CDR1 SGHNT and CDR2 YYREEE come from the germline V gene (reference sequence). Trimming left V 4 bases short and J 7 bases short, with 18 bases between. In DNA, the CDR3 is TGTGCCAGCAGCCTGGACTCGGACACCGGTAACATTCAGTACTTC. This sequence encodes CASSLDSDTGNIQYF.